This T cell receptor beta chain is drawn from a study of T cell changes during pregnancy in multiple sclerosis. The germline V gene encodes CDR1 SEHNR and CDR2 FQNEAQ (reference sequence). The CDR3 is 13 amino acids. The V segment lost 5 bases and the J segment 8 bases; nucleotides outside the gene matches: 7. The protocol was immunoSEQ multiplex PCR, while the TCRdb copy is restricted to in-frame clones and leaves out a portion. The sample has over 25,000 clones; around 92% are singletons. The chain uses TRBV7-9 and TRBJ1-1, with TRBD1 identical over 8 bases. The sample in question was CD8+ T cells from peripheral blood mononuclear cells, obtained in the second trimester of pregnancy. The clonotype originates from a female donor in good health, enrolled as a control in a pregnancy study. CDR3 sequence reads: CASSLLDRAEAFF. In nucleotides, the CDR3 is TGTGCCAGCAGCCTCCTGGACAGGGCGGAAGCTTTCTTT.